The clone carrying this T cell receptor (beta chain) was counted at least ten times. Every patient underwent thyroid surgery untreated. This sample was taken from a study of metastatic and nonmetastatic thyroid tumors. Germline V lookup: CDR1 MNHNS, CDR2 SASEGT. This CDR3 has 13 residues. Trimming took off 3 bases at V and 10 bases at J, with 15 bases between the two ends. TCRdb re-called the PCR reads through MiXCR. The table shows some 84,000 clones, with approximately 9% occurring only once. The sample was blood. The V call is TRBV6-1, the J call TRBJ1-1, with unresolved D. The TCR was taken from a female donor with papillary thyroid cancer or a benign thyroid nodule (not recorded which). Some clones in this sample may be carry-over from other donors' samples. The DNA of the CDR3 is TGTGCCAGCAGTGACCTGGACGGGATTGGAGCTTTCTTT. Translating gives CASSDLDGIGAFF.